This T cell receptor (beta chain) was retrieved from a study of shared clonotypes between healthy human individuals. Study in general: A donor's plate count was three for CD4 naive and three for CD4 memory; CD8 naive had two and CD8 memory one.

Worth noting for this clone: Its antigen is still unknown. Other DNA sequences in the same sample also yield this CDR3.

General study results and limits: It was the non-shared clonotypes that had lower generation probabilities than clonotypes shared by all four donors. Sampling covered blood only; tissue repertoires likely differ.

This CDR3 is built from 13 residues. Germline V gene lookup returns CDR1 SGDLS and CDR2 YYNGEE. V gave up 0 bases and J gave up 1 base, with 4 bases separating them. Replicate sorted-subset PCRs were loaded with 150 to 250 ng DNA, 30,000 or so T cell genomes. Profiling relied on immunoSEQ multiplex PCR, and the TCRdb table lists in-frame clones only, not all of them. The table has some 2,100,000 clones, more than 90% seen once. The sample taken for sequencing was naive CD4+ T cells sorted from blood. Described subset: CD45RA+ positively selected. The gene calls are TRBV9 and TRBJ2-5; no definite D call. The origin of this receptor is a man aged 18 to 30 in good health. The CDR3 DNA is TGTGCCAGCAGCGTAGTTCCCCAAGAGACCCAGTACTTC. Its protein product is CASSVVPQETQYF.